Listed below are T cell receptor beta chains from one sample, sequenced in a study of control samples from healthy donors and cancer patients. Some clones are missing from TCRdb's copy, which holds only in-frame ones; the method was immunoSEQ multiplex PCR. This sample has over 10,000 clones, with roughly 79% found just once. The sample consisted of formalin-fixed, paraffin-embedded tissue. The receptors stem from a male donor with melanoma. CDR3s include the opening cysteine and the closing phenylalanine or tryptophan. D genes are given only for firm matches. A clone size is listed for some rows: how often the clone was seen (once, few, many), or a class if it is expanded.

j_call clone_size v_call d_call cdr3_nt cdr3_aa
TRBJ1-5 NA TRBV7-2 NA TGTGCCAGCAGCTTAGGAGGGCCCAATCAGCCCCAGCATTTT CASSLGGPNQPQHF
TRBJ1-1 few TRBV7-2 NA TGTGCCAGCAGCTTGGTAGGGGGGGCGAACACTGAAGCTTTCTTT CASSLVGGANTEAFF
TRBJ1-1 NA TRBV5-4 TRBD1 TGTGCCAGCAGCCACAGGGGTGGGATTAACACTGAAGCTTTCTTT CASSHRGGINTEAFF
TRBJ1-2 NA TRBV7-8 TRBD1 TGTGCCAGCAGCCCGAGGGACAGGTTTAACTATGGCTACACCTTC CASSPRDRFNYGYTF
TRBJ2-2 once TRBV7-8 TRBD1 TGTGCCAGCAGCCAGACAGGGTTCCACACCGGGGAGCTGTTTTTT CASSQTGFHTGELFF
TRBJ2-3 once TRBV7-2 NA TGTGCCAGCCTCGGCACAGATACGCAGTATTTT CASLGTDTQYF
TRBJ2-3 NA TRBV7-9 TRBD2 TGTGCCAGCAGCAGGACTAGCGGGCGAGATACGCAGTATTTT CASSRTSGRDTQYF
TRBJ1-2 NA TRBV6-5 NA TGTGCCAGCAGCTACTCGGGGACTTATGGCTACACCTTC CASSYSGTYGYTF
TRBJ2-1 NA TRBV19 NA TGTGCCAGTAGTATCCCCCTGAGATCCTACAATGAGCAGTTCTTC CASSIPLRSYNEQFF
TRBJ2-5 NA TRBV11-1 TRBD2 TGTGCCAGTCGGCGGGGGGCGGGAGAGACCCAGTACTTC CASRRGAGETQYF
TRBJ2-3 NA TRBV9 TRBD2 TGTGCCAGCAGCGGACGACTAGCGGGGGTCCCAGATACGCAGTATTTT CASSGRLAGVPDTQYF
TRBJ2-2 NA TRBV7-7 NA TGTGCCAGCAGGGCGGGACAAAACACCGGGGAGCTGTTTTTT CASRAGQNTGELFF
TRBJ1-6 NA TRBV11-2 NA TGTGCCAGCAGCTGGGGGACCGCTGACCCCCTCCACTTT CASSWGTADPLHF
TRBJ2-1 few TRBV20-1 NA TGCAGTGCTAAACCTCTAGCGGAGCAGTTCTTC CSAKPLAEQFF
TRBJ1-1 NA TRBV28 NA TGTGCCAGCAGCCAGGGGCAGGCCACTGAAGCTTTCTTT CASSQGQATEAFF
TRBJ1-1 NA TRBV5-1 NA TGCGCCAGCAGCACGGGGGGAGCGACGAACACTGAAGCTTTCTTT CASSTGGATNTEAFF
TRBJ2-1 NA TRBV11-2 NA TGTGCCAGCAGCCGGACTCGGAATGAGCAGTTCTTC CASSRTRNEQFF
TRBJ2-3 NA TRBV19 TRBD2 TGTGCCAGTAGTCTTAGCGGGGGGGGTAGAAATACGCAGTATTTT CASSLSGGGRNTQYF
TRBJ2-1 NA TRBV7-2 TRBD2 TGTGCCAGCAGCGCCCGGGGTCGAATAGCGGGGGAGCAGTTCTTC CASSARGRIAGEQFF
TRBJ1-2 NA TRBV6-5 NA TGTGCCACCACCCTTGGGAATGGCTACACCTTC CATTLGNGYTF
TRBJ2-1 NA TRBV12-3/TRBV12-4 NA TGTGCCAGCAGTCGGACAGCCCTCAGGTTCTTC CASSRTALRFF
TRBJ2-2 once TRBV7-6 TRBD2 TGTGCCAGCAGTAGCGGGGGGAACACCGGGGAGCTGTTTTTT CASSSGGNTGELFF
TRBJ1-5 NA TRBV19 NA TGTGCCAGTAAAACTCAGGGTACAGGCAATCAGCCCCAGCATTTT CASKTQGTGNQPQHF
TRBJ1-4 NA TRBV5-6 NA TGTGCCAGCAGCTTGAAATCGGCAGGGCTAGGGGAAAAACTGTTTTTT CASSLKSAGLGEKLFF
TRBJ1-1 NA TRBV12-3/TRBV12-4 NA TGTGCCAGCAGTTTTGTACCGACCGTCGAAGCTTTCTTT CASSFVPTVEAFF
TRBJ1-2 NA TRBV7-9 TRBD1 TGTGCTAGCAGCCCGGGACAGGGGATTGATGGCTACACCTTC CASSPGQGIDGYTF
TRBJ2-7 NA TRBV3-1/TRBV3-2 NA TGTGCCAGCAGCCGTGGACTATACGAGCAGTACTTC CASSRGLYEQYF
TRBJ1-1 few TRBV10-2 NA TGCGCCAGCAGCAGGGATCAGGCCACTGAAGCTTTCTTT CASSRDQATEAFF
TRBJ2-7 NA TRBV21-1 NA TGTGCCAGCAGCGGTCGCCGGGACCTATGGCAAGAGCAGTACTTC CASSGRRDLWQEQYF
TRBJ2-5 NA TRBV5-1 TRBD1 TGCGCCAGCAGCTTACAGACAGGGGCGGAGACCCAGTACTTC CASSLQTGAETQYF
TRBJ2-3 NA TRBV5-1 TRBD1 TGCGCCAGCAGCCCGGGGACAGGGATCACAGATACGCAGTATTTT CASSPGTGITDTQYF
TRBJ2-5 NA TRBV15 NA TGTGCCACCAGCAGATCCCCCCAAGAGACCCAGTACTTC CATSRSPQETQYF
TRBJ2-5 NA TRBV6-2/TRBV6-3 TRBD1 TGTGCCAGCAGCCCTATGGGTGGGACAGTACAAGCGGAGACCCAGTACTTC CASSPMGGTVQAETQYF
TRBJ1-5 NA TRBV10-3 NA TGTGCCATCAGTGAGGGGGGGGAAAAGAATCAGCCCCAGCATTTT CAISEGGEKNQPQHF
TRBJ2-7 NA TRBV19 NA TGTGCCAGTAGTACTCCGGGCCTAACGATCGAGCAGTACTTC CASSTPGLTIEQYF
TRBJ1-6 NA TRBV27 NA TGTGCCAGCAGGCGCGGGACAAATGAGTATAATTCACCCCTCCACTTT CASRRGTNEYNSPLHF
TRBJ1-1 NA TRBV11-2 NA TGTGCCAGCAGCTTAACAGGCTTTCGCACTGAAGCTTTCTTT CASSLTGFRTEAFF
TRBJ1-3 NA TRBV5-6 NA TGTGCCAGCAGCTTGGCAGGCGCCGGAAACACCATATATTTT CASSLAGAGNTIYF
TRBJ1-3 NA TRBV3-1/TRBV3-2 TRBD1 TGTGCCAGCAGCCAAGATCAGGACAGGGGAGGAACGTTTTACGGAAACACCATATATTTT CASSQDQDRGGTFYGNTIYF
TRBJ2-2 NA TRBV11-2 TRBD1 TGTGCCAGCAAACCCCGGACAGGGGGCGAGAACACCGGGGAGCTGTTTTTT CASKPRTGGENTGELFF
TRBJ1-1 NA TRBV5-1 NA TGCGCCAGCGCGTCCGGGACTGAAGCTTTCTTT CASASGTEAFF
TRBJ2-5 NA TRBV15 NA TGTGCCACCAGCAGAGAAGGGACTGAGACCCAGTACTTC CATSREGTETQYF
TRBJ1-1 NA TRBV6-2/TRBV6-3 TRBD1 TGTGCCAGCAGTGGATGGGGACAGGGGGACACTGAAGCTTTCTTT CASSGWGQGDTEAFF
TRBJ1-2 NA TRBV6-5 TRBD1 TGTGCCAGCAGTTCCCTCAAGGGGGCAGCGGACTATGGCTACACCTTC CASSSLKGAADYGYTF
TRBJ1-2 NA TRBV7-2 TRBD1 TGTGCCAGCAGCACAAGACAGGGTGACAACTATGGCTACACCTTC CASSTRQGDNYGYTF
TRBJ2-1 NA TRBV7-3 TRBD2 TGTGCCAGCAGCTTAAGCGGGGGGTCCTACAATGAGCAGTTCTTC CASSLSGGSYNEQFF
TRBJ1-4 NA TRBV28 NA TGTGCCAGCAAGGGGGACCTACGGGATGAAAAACTGTTTTTT CASKGDLRDEKLFF